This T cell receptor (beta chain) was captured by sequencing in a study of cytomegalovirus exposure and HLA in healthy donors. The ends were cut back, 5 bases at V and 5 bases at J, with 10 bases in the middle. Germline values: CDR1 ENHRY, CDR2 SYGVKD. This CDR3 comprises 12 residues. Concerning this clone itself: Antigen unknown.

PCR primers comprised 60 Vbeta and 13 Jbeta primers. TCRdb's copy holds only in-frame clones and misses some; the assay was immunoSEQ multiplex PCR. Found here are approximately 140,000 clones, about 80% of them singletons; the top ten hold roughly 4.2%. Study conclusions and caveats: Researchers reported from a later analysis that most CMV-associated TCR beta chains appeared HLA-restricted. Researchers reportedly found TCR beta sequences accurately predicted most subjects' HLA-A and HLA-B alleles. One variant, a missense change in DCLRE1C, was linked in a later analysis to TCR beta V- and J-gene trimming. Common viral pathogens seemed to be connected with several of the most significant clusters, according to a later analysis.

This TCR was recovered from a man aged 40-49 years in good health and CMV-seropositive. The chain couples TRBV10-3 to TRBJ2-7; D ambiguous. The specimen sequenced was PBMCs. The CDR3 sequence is CAISPLGNEQYF. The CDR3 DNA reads TGTGCCATCAGTCCCCTGGGCAACGAGCAGTACTTC.